These 21 T cell receptor beta chains were sequenced from one sample in a study of T-cell reconstitution after alpha-beta-depleted transplantation in children. The TCRbeta library was prepared with unique molecular identifiers. TCRdb reanalysed the PCR reads using MiXCR and keeps one entry per CDR3 protein. The profile shows 500,000 to 750,000 distinct CDR3 sequences, approximately 30% of them singletons. The material was PBMCs, obtained before TCRalphabeta/CD19-depleted stem cell transplant. Receptors originate from a boy younger than two with Wiskott-Aldrich syndrome, due to receive a stem cell transplant.

This clonotype was counted between two and nine times. The genes are TRBV4-1 and TRBJ2-7; 8 bases are shared with TRBD2. Germline-derived CDR1 and CDR2 are MGHRA and YSYEKL. The CDR3 spans 17 residues. The J segment lost 1 base and the V segment lost 0 bases, leaving 8 bases of the junction unmatched. The CDR3 bases are TGCGCCAGCAGCCAAGATTCCACTAGCGGCCAGTCCTACGAGCAGTACTTC. Translating gives CASSQDSTSGQSYEQYF.

The gene calls are TRBV10-3 and TRBJ2-7, with 12 positions matching TRBD2. Trimming cost V 6 bases and J 4 bases; bases outside gene matches: 4. In germline, CDR1 is ENHRY, CDR2 SYGVKD. The CDR3 sequence is 14 residues long. The CDR3 nucleotides are TGTGCCATCAGACCGACTAGCGGGAGTTACGAGCAGTACTTC. Protein: CAIRPTSGSYEQYF.

A note on this clonotype: A junction end diverges from the germline sequence, so it may reflect a read error. The chain employs TRBV4-2 and TRBJ1-2; no reliable D call. The CDR3 has 11 residues. Germline V CDR1 and CDR2: LGHNA, YNFKEQ. Here the CDR3 reads CASSLGLGCTF. In DNA, the CDR3 is TGTGCCAGCAGCCTCGGGCTCGGCTGCACCTTC.

V is TRBV20-1 and J is TRBJ2-7; 15 positions agree with TRBD2. V was clipped by 0 bases and J by 7 bases; unmatched bases: 10. The germline gives CDR1 DFQATT, CDR2 SNEGSKA (reference sequence). The CDR3 covers 17 residues. The CDR3 is CSARDIGLAGGPWEQYF. CDR3 nucleotides: TGCAGTGCTAGAGATATTGGACTAGCGGGAGGGCCGTGGGAGCAGTACTTC.

V and J are TRBV4-1 and TRBJ2-7; 12 nucleotides align to TRBD1. Germline CDR1 reads MGHRA; CDR2 reads YSYEKL. The CDR3 runs 17 residues. V shed 0 bases, J shed 5 bases, and the junction held 8 bases outside the gene matches. CDR3 nucleotide sequence: TGCGCCAGCAGCCAAGATCCCTCGGGACAGGGGGCCCACGAGCAGTACTTC. It translates to CASSQDPSGQGAHEQYF.

V is TRBV29-1 and J is TRBJ2-1, with 7 bases that match TRBD1. J gave up 4 bases and V 4 bases, and 13 bases lay outside the gene matches. Germline V gives CDR1 SQVTM, CDR2 ANQGSEA. The CDR3 runs 16 residues. CDR3 DNA sequence: TGCAGCGTTGGAACACGACAGGGCGTAATATACAATGAGCAGTTCTTC. Its protein is CSVGTRQGVIYNEQFF.

This clonotype came up many times. V gene TRBV10-3 combines with J gene TRBJ2-3; D gene uncertain. The CDR3 loop spans 14 amino acids. The V gene lost 6 bases and the J gene lost 1 base, with 11 bases spanning the gap. The germline CDR1 and CDR2 sequences are ENHRY and SYGVKD. CDR3 in amino acids: CAIRSDRGTDTQYF. The CDR3, as DNA: TGTGCCATCAGATCGGACCGAGGCACAGATACGCAGTATTTT.

A few counts support this clonotype. This chain joins TRBV5-1 and TRBJ1-2, with D possibly being TRBD1 (6 bases). CDR1 and CDR2 (germline): SGHRS, YFSETQ. Between the trimmed V and J ends, which lost 5 bases and 4 bases, there was a span of 24 bases. This CDR3 has 17 residues. The CDR3 here is CASSTPGTRTLGYGYTF. CDR3 DNA: TGCGCCAGCAGTACGCCCGGGACACGTACTTTGGGCTATGGCTACACCTTC.

The V call is TRBV5-1, the J call TRBJ1-3, with a weak D call TRBD1 (5 bases). The CDR3 spans 14 residues. The V gene's germline CDR1 is SGHRS and CDR2 YFSETQ. Trimming shortened V by 1 base and J by 2 bases, and 7 bases separated the two germline ends. The CDR3 is CASSLLGAGNTIYF. CDR3 nucleotides: TGCGCCAGCAGCTTGTTGGGGGCTGGAAACACCATATATTTT.

This clonotype was detected only a few times. The chain has TRBV6-1 and TRBJ2-5, with 9 bases identical to TRBD1. The CDR3 covers 15 residues. After removal of 6 bases from V and 3 bases from J, the junction contained 8 bases not matched to a gene. Looked up from germline, CDR1 is MNHNS and CDR2 is SASEGT. The CDR3 bases are TGTGCCAGCAGCCCGGGACAGGGTTGGGAAGAGACCCAGTACTTC. This encodes CASSPGQGWEETQYF.

This sequence joins TRBV7-9 and TRBJ2-2; 9 bases map to TRBD1. The junction had 1 base not matched to a gene; V was cut back by 1 base and J by 1 base. CDR3 size: 16 residues. CDR1 and CDR2 from the germline V gene are SEHNR and FQNEAQ (reference sequence). CDR3 sequence: CASSLVGQGNTGELFF. The CDR3 nucleotides are TGTGCCAGCAGCTTAGTGGGACAGGGGAACACCGGGGAGCTGTTTTTT.

This clonotype has only a few counts. This chain uses TRBV24-1 with TRBJ2-7; 12 positions match TRBD1. This CDR3 is built from 16 residues. V shed 0 bases and J 5 bases; nucleotides not matched to a gene: 4. Germline V gene sequence: CDR1 KGHDR, CDR2 SFDVKD. The chain's CDR3 is CATSDLLGQGANEQYF. The CDR3 bases are TGTGCCACCAGTGATTTGTTGGGACAGGGGGCCAACGAGCAGTACTTC.

This chain connects TRBV5-1 to TRBJ1-1; possibly TRBD1 for D (5 bases). The germline V and J ends were trimmed by 2 bases and 6 bases, with 8 bases remaining between them. The CDR3 is made up of 12 amino acids. CDR1 is SGHRS, CDR2 YFSETQ, per germline. The CDR3 DNA reads as TGCGCCAGCAGCTTTGGGGGTTCTGAAGCTTTCTTT. Protein sequence: CASSFGGSEAFF.

Only a few counts were recorded for this clonotype. The chain recombines TRBV4-1 with TRBJ2-2; possibly TRBD1 or TRBD2 for D (5 bases each). Per the germline V gene, CDR1 is MGHRA and CDR2 is YSYEKL. The ends were cut back, 1 base at V and 6 bases at J, with 12 bases in the middle. The CDR3 contains 15 residues. The chain's CDR3 is CASSQVTGTPGELFF. The CDR3 DNA is TGCGCCAGCAGCCAAGTAACCGGGACCCCCGGGGAGCTGTTTTTT.

This sequence joins TRBV6-1 and TRBJ1-2, with TRBD1 as a possible D gene (6 bases). The CDR3 contains 12 residues. V shed 5 bases and J shed 6 bases, with 10 bases lying between them. Germline CDR1 reads MNHNS; CDR2 reads SASEGT. The CDR3: CASSRQAHGYTF. The CDR3 DNA reads TGTGCCAGCAGTCGACAGGCTCATGGCTACACCTTC.

The chain couples TRBV4-1 to TRBJ2-3, with D possibly TRBD2 on 6 matching bases. CDR1 and CDR2 (germline): MGHRA, YSYEKL. The CDR3 runs to 16 residues. Trimming took 0 bases from V and 3 from J, leaving 13 bases between them. The CDR3 protein is CASSQDSGVGTDTQYF. Written as DNA, the CDR3 is TGCGCCAGCAGCCAAGATTCGGGAGTAGGGACAGATACGCAGTATTTT.

The rearrangement joins TRBV20-1 to TRBJ1-3; D may be TRBD1 (5 bases). CDR3 size: 12 residues. The V gene's germline CDR1 is DFQATT and CDR2 SNEGSKA (reference sequence). Deletions cut 6 bases from V and 4 bases from J, with 10 bases between. The CDR3 DNA is TGCAGTGCCAGTCGGGGGGGAAACACCATATATTTT. Its translation is CSASRGGNTIYF.

The chain carries TRBV5-1 and TRBJ2-2; weak D call: TRBD1 (6 bases). This CDR3 region has 16 residues. The V end was cut by 4 bases, the J end by 1 base, with 14 bases between. Germline CDR1 reads SGHRS; CDR2 reads YFSETQ. DNA of the CDR3: TGCGCCAGCAGCCCTGGGCTGGACAGGAACACCGGGGAGCTGTTTTTT. As protein: CASSPGLDRNTGELFF. The whole variable domain, filled in from reference TRBV5-1 and TRBJ2-2, reads KAGVTQTPRYLIKTRGQQVTLSCSPISGHRSVSWYQQTPGQGLQFLFEYFSETQRNKGNFPGRFSGRQFSNSRSEMNVSTLELGDSALYLCASSPGLDRNTGELFFGEGSRLTVL.

The chain has TRBV5-1 and TRBJ2-7; D call uncertain. V lost 1 base, J lost 0 bases, and 8 bases lay in between. The CDR3 spans 14 residues. Germline values: CDR1 SGHRS, CDR2 YFSETQ. DNA for the CDR3: TGCGCCAGCAGCTTGATTCCGGGCTCCTACGAGCAGTACTTC. Amino acid sequence: CASSLIPGSYEQYF.

This clonotype occurred a few times. The chain uses TRBV20-1 and TRBJ2-5; 8 positions match TRBD1. This CDR3 has 13 amino acids. Trimming removed 8 bases from V and 4 bases from J; junction bases left unmatched: 9. Germline V gives CDR1 DFQATT, CDR2 SNEGSKA (reference sequence). CDR3 nucleotide sequence: TGCAGTCCCCAGGGGGCGGCTGGAGAGACCCAGTACTTC. This codes for CSPQGAAGETQYF.

The gene calls are TRBV20-1 and TRBJ1-1; no firm D call. From germline, CDR1 is DFQATT and CDR2 SNEGSKA (reference sequence). The CDR3 covers 13 residues. Trimming pared 2 bases from V and 5 bases from J, leaving 12 bases between. The CDR3 loop is CSARWWEKTEAFF. CDR3 DNA: TGCAGTGCTAGATGGTGGGAGAAGACTGAAGCTTTCTTT.